Described below is a single T cell receptor (beta chain) sequence and its context. Its antigen is unknown. This record comes from a study of T cell responses to AZD1222 COVID-19 vaccine. Study overall: Pooling was applied to second doses at about 4 or about 12 weeks.

Study outcomes and limitations: Baseline seropositivity occurred in only 5 to 7 AZD1222 recipients. Donors skewed white British and female; clonal diversity was possibly underestimated.

Profiling relied on immunoSEQ multiplex PCR, and the TCRdb table lists in-frame clones only, not all of them. The table shows 75,000 to 95,000 clones, with 70% to 90% occurring only once. Germline loops: CDR1 SGHTA, CDR2 FQGNSA. The CDR3 runs 15 residues. V lost 1 base, J lost 6 bases, and 7 bases stayed unmatched. The J gene is TRBJ2-3, the V gene TRBV7-2; 7 nucleotides match TRBD1. This sample comprised peripheral blood, obtained on day 0 of AZD1222 vaccination. The sequence came from an adult in good health. The CDR3 bases are TGTGCCAGCAGCTTAGGGGGACAGAGGTCTGATACGCAGTATTTT. It yields the protein CASSLGGQRSDTQYF.